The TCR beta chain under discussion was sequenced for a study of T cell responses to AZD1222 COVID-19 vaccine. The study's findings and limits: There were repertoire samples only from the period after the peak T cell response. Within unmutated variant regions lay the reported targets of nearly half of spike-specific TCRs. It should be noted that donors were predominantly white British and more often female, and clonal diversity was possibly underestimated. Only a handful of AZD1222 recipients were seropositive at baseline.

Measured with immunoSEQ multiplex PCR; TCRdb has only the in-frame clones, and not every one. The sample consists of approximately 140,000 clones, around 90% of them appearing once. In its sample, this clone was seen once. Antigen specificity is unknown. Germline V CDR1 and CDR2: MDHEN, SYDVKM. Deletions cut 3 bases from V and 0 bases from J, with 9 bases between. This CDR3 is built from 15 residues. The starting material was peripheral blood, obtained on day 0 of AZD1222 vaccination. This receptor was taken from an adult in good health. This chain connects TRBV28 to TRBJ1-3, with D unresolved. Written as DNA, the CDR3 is TGTGCCAGCAGTTTTTATAGAGGCTCTGGAAACACCATATATTTT. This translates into CASSFYRGSGNTIYF.